The entry that follows covers one TCR beta chain sequence. This CDR3 comprises 13 residues. Germline V lookup: CDR1 SGHVS, CDR2 FQNEAQ. V lost 1 base to trimming and J lost 2 bases, with 5 bases between them. Per the authors' pipeline: Nucleated cell counts were estimated from reference gene primer amplification. Data came from immunoSEQ multiplex PCR; TCRdb stores just in-frame clones and leaves some out. The DNA was the basis for D and trimming; V, J and clone size are from that table. The repertoire consists of roughly 40,000 clones, with roughly 80% occurring once and the leading ten covering approximately 30%. This sample stems from a study of blood T cell repertoires in COVID-19. About the study: Acute and convalescent COVID-19 samples came from the United States, Italy and Spain. PBMCs, B-cell-depleted T cells, or T cells provided the cDNA or gDNA that made up the material.

The TCR originated in a woman older than 75 with acute or convalescent COVID-19. Material: peripheral blood. V is TRBV7-8 and J is TRBJ2-5; TRBD1 is a possible D gene (5 bases). CDR3 DNA sequence: TGTGCCAGCAGCTTAGGACAGCAAGAGACCCAGTACTTC. Translating it yields CASSLGQQETQYF.